This T cell receptor (beta chain) emerged from a study of graft-versus-host responses after intestinal transplantation. Measured with immunoSEQ multiplex PCR; TCRdb has only the in-frame clones, and not every one. The data show approximately 20,000 clones, about 89% seen once. Sequences were derived from PBMCs, sampled 220 to 240 days after intestinal transplant. The receptor comes from a human patient who received an intestinal transplant, so some T cells may come from the graft donor.

CDR3 DNA sequence: TGTGCCAGCAGTATGGAGCGGACCACAGATACGCAGTATTTT. Its protein is CASSMERTTDTQYF. The rearrangement joins TRBV6-4 to TRBJ2-3, with D possibly being TRBD2 (5 bases). The CDR3 sequence is 14 residues long. Trimming removed 5 bases from V and 2 bases from J, with 11 bases in between. Per germline, CDR1 MRHNA and CDR2 SNTAGT.